These T cell receptor beta chains were read from a single sample in a study of cytomegalovirus exposure and HLA in healthy donors. Sequencing used immunoSEQ multiplex PCR; TCRdb keeps in-frame clones, though not all of them. The sample yields about 110,000 clones, approximately 86% seen once. The sample consisted of PBMCs. These TCRs come from a young man in good health and CMV-seronegative. Each CDR3 is given with its conserved first and last residue. D genes are given only for firm matches. Part of the rows lack a size; the others show once, few, many or a class for expanded clones.

clone_size	j_call	v_call	d_call	cdr3_nt	cdr3_aa
NA	TRBJ2-5	TRBV5-4	NA	TGTGCCAGCAGCTTGGGACAGGCGCAGGAGACCCAGTACTTC	CASSLGQAQETQYF
NA	TRBJ2-6	TRBV7-2	NA	TGTGCCAGCAGCCCAGGGGCGGGCCTATTATCTGGGGCCAACGTCCTGACTTTC	CASSPGAGLLSGANVLTF
NA	TRBJ1-1	TRBV5-1	TRBD1	TGCGCCAGCAGCCCCGGACAGGGGGCTTTGAACACTGAAGCTTTCTTT	CASSPGQGALNTEAFF
NA	TRBJ2-7	TRBV6-5	NA	TGTGCCAGCAGTTACTCTGGGAGCGACGAGCAGTACTTC	CASSYSGSDEQYF
once	TRBJ1-5	TRBV7-8	TRBD1	TGTGCCAGCAGCTTACTCGCAGGGGGCTTCAATCAGCCCCAGCATTTT	CASSLLAGGFNQPQHF
NA	TRBJ1-5	TRBV7-9	NA	TGTGCCAGCAGCCGGGGGGAAGGGAGCAGCCAGCCCCAGCATTTT	CASSRGEGSSQPQHF
once	TRBJ2-2	TRBV10-2	NA	TGCGCCACCCTTCCGGGGGTCTACACCGGGGAGCTGTTTTTT	CATLPGVYTGELFF
NA	TRBJ1-2	TRBV6-5	TRBD1	TGTGCCAGCAGTTACGGGACAGGGGTCAGCTACACCTTC	CASSYGTGVSYTF
NA	TRBJ2-1	TRBV7-2	NA	TGTGCCAGCAGCCGCGACTCCTTCTCCTACAATGAGCAGTTCTTC	CASSRDSFSYNEQFF
once	TRBJ2-4	TRBV11-2	NA	TGTGCCAGCAGCTTCAGGGTTCTGGGCAAAAACATTCAGTACTTC	CASSFRVLGKNIQYF
NA	TRBJ1-3	TRBV28	NA	TGTGCCAGCATCTCCGGCGGCAGAGGAAACACCATATATTTT	CASISGGRGNTIYF
NA	TRBJ1-3	TRBV5-1	NA	TGCGCCAGCAGCTTGGCCACAGGGATGGACACCATATATTTT	CASSLATGMDTIYF
few	TRBJ2-5	TRBV28	TRBD1	TGTGCCAGCAGAAGGACAGGGGGACAAGAGACCCAGTACTTC	CASRRTGGQETQYF
NA	TRBJ1-1	TRBV7-6	NA	TGTGCCAGCAGCTCCCTCCGGGGAGGCACTGAAGCTTTCTTT	CASSSLRGGTEAFF
NA	TRBJ2-6	TRBV2	TRBD1	TGTGCCAGCCACAATACCGGGACAGGGTTCTCTGGGGCCAACGTCCTGACTTTC	CASHNTGTGFSGANVLTF
few	TRBJ1-5	TRBV19	NA	TGTGCCAGTAGGGGCGGCGGGGGCAATCAGCCCCAGCATTTT	CASRGGGGNQPQHF
NA	TRBJ2-1	TRBV7-9	TRBD2	TGTGCCAGCACCCCCTTGGGGGGGGAAGGTGAGCAGTTCTTC	CASTPLGGEGEQFF
NA	TRBJ1-6	TRBV5-5	NA	TGTGCCAGCAGGATGGGAGGGACAAATTCACCCCTCCACTTT	CASRMGGTNSPLHF
NA	TRBJ1-5	TRBV23-1	NA	TGCGCCAGCAGTCAAAGGTGGGCGCCCCAGCATTTT	CASSQRWAPQHF
NA	TRBJ2-3	TRBV29-1	TRBD2	TGCAGCGTTCGCCAAGCGGGAGGGCCTCGCACAGATACGCAGTATTTT	CSVRQAGGPRTDTQYF
NA	TRBJ2-3	TRBV5-5	TRBD1	TGTGCCAGCAGCTCAACAGGGGCCCTCCGCACAGATACGCAGTATTTT	CASSSTGALRTDTQYF
NA	TRBJ2-7	TRBV27	NA	TGTGCCAGCAGTTTATCCTCTAGACTGATTTACGAGCAGTACTTC	CASSLSSRLIYEQYF
NA	TRBJ1-5	TRBV5-4	NA	TGTGCCAGCAGCCCTGAGCCACAGGGTAATCAGCCCCAGCATTTT	CASSPEPQGNQPQHF
NA	TRBJ2-7	TRBV7-2	TRBD2	TGTGCCAGCAGCTTAGGTACAGCGGGAGTGCTCCAGTACTTC	CASSLGTAGVLQYF
once	TRBJ1-2	TRBV27	TRBD1	TGTGCCAGCAGTCCCGGACAGGCAATGTATGGCTACACCTTC	CASSPGQAMYGYTF
once	TRBJ1-4	TRBV29-1	NA	TGCAGCGTTGCACAGGGCGGGGAAAAACTGTTTTTT	CSVAQGGEKLFF
NA	TRBJ1-4	TRBV4-3	NA	TGCGCCAGCAGCCAAGAAAACGGCAGGCGTAATGAAAAACTGTTTTTT	CASSQENGRRNEKLFF
once	TRBJ2-7	TRBV7-2	TRBD2	TGTGCCAGCAGCCCTAGGACTAGCGGGCCCTACGAGCAGTACTTC	CASSPRTSGPYEQYF
NA	TRBJ2-3	TRBV5-1	NA	TGCGCCAGCAGTGGAGTGTCAGATACGCAGTATTTT	CASSGVSDTQYF
NA	TRBJ2-3	TRBV14	TRBD1	TGTGCCAGCAGCCAACACTTGGGACAGGGTAGCACAGATACGCAGTATTTT	CASSQHLGQGSTDTQYF
few	TRBJ2-7	TRBV7-2	TRBD2	TGTGCCAGCAGCTTAACAGCGGGAGGCCACGAGCAGTACTTC	CASSLTAGGHEQYF
NA	TRBJ1-4	TRBV19	NA	TGTGCCAGTAATTTCGACAGGAGTAATGAAAAACTGTTTTTT	CASNFDRSNEKLFF
NA	TRBJ1-5	TRBV15	NA	TGTGCCACCAGCAGAGGGAGGCAGCCCAATCAGCCCCAGCATTTT	CATSRGRQPNQPQHF
NA	TRBJ2-5	TRBV7-8	NA	TGTGCCAGCAGCTTCCTGGGGACACCCCAAGAGACCCAGTACTTC	CASSFLGTPQETQYF
NA	TRBJ2-7	TRBV7-8	TRBD2	TGTGCCAGCAGCTTAGGGCGGGAGGGAAGGTACGAGCAGTACTTC	CASSLGREGRYEQYF
NA	TRBJ2-7	TRBV7-2	NA	TGTGCCAGCACCCTCCTCGTCATGGGGGGCTACGAGCAGTACTTC	CASTLLVMGGYEQYF
NA	TRBJ1-6	TRBV5-4	TRBD1	TGTGCCAGCAGCGGGACAGGCTCACCCCTCCACTTT	CASSGTGSPLHF
NA	TRBJ1-1	TRBV7-3	TRBD1	TGTGCCAGCAGCTTAAGACCCACCGGATTTACCGGGACAGGGGGCTCGAACACTGAAGCTTTCTTT	CASSLRPTGFTGTGGSNTEAFF
NA	TRBJ2-3	TRBV5-4	TRBD2	TGTGCCAGCAGCTTACGGGGACTAGCGGGAAGTGCAGATACGCAGTATTTT	CASSLRGLAGSADTQYF
NA	TRBJ1-5	TRBV6-4	TRBD1	TGTGCCAGCAGGAGGACAGGGGATAGCAATCAGCCCCAGCATTTT	CASRRTGDSNQPQHF
NA	TRBJ1-1	TRBV20-1	NA	TGCAGTGCACACGACAGGTTAAAAGCTTTCTTT	CSAHDRLKAFF
few	TRBJ2-3	TRBV7-6	NA	TGTGCCAGCAGCTTAGTGCCCGGGGATACGCAGTATTTT	CASSLVPGDTQYF
NA	TRBJ1-1	TRBV27	NA	TGTGCCAGCAGTTTGGGGCTTTCCTTTTTCACTGAAGCTTTCTTT	CASSLGLSFFTEAFF
NA	TRBJ1-5	TRBV19	NA	TGTGCCAGTAGTATAGATCTAACGGAGGGTTATCAAGGGCCCCAGCATTTT	CASSIDLTEGYQGPQHF
NA	TRBJ1-3	TRBV5-4	NA	TGTGCCAGCAGCTTGGGGGGGGTCTCTGGAAACACCATATATTTT	CASSLGGVSGNTIYF
NA	TRBJ2-1	TRBV28	NA	TGTGCCAGCAGTCCGCCGGTCGCCGGTTACAATGAGCAGTTCTTC	CASSPPVAGYNEQFF
NA	TRBJ2-1	TRBV6-9	TRBD1	TGTGCCAGCCCGGGACAGGGGAACAATGAGCAGTTCTTC	CASPGQGNNEQFF
many	TRBJ2-1	TRBV5-1	TRBD2	TGCGCCAGCAGCTTGGTGCTAGCGGGAGGGGATGAGCAGTTCTTC	CASSLVLAGGDEQFF
NA	TRBJ1-1	TRBV29-1	NA	TGCAGCGTTGACAGGGCAAACACTGAAGCTTTCTTT	CSVDRANTEAFF
NA	TRBJ2-3	TRBV15	NA	TGTGCCACCAGCAGACCCCTCGGTGGGGCGACAGATACGCAGTATTTT	CATSRPLGGATDTQYF